Sequencing of this T cell receptor beta chain was carried out in a study of response to subunit inactivated influenza vaccine. General study points: Researchers suggested that each seasonal influenza vaccination recruits few new T cells.

Each CDR3 protein is one row after TCRdb ran MiXCR on the RT-PCR reads. The profile shows around 710,000 distinct CDR3 sequences, approximately 15% of them singletons. The CDR3 contains 16 residues. In germline, CDR1 is SGDLS, CDR2 YYNGEE. V trimming: 3 bases; J trimming: 2 bases; junction bases outside the gene matches: 5. In its sample, this clonotype was seen many times. Its antigen is not known. The sample consisted of PBMCs from blood, taken around 14 days before vaccination. The J gene is TRBJ2-1, the V gene TRBV9; the match to TRBD2 covers 10 bases. This clonotype originated in a man in his fifties or sixties who received an inactivated influenza vaccine. The chain's CDR3 is CASSATSGRAYNEQFF. CDR3 nucleotides: TGTGCCAGCAGCGCGACAAGCGGGAGGGCCTACAATGAGCAGTTCTTC. The variable domain in full, completed from reference TRBV9 and TRBJ2-1, reads DSGVTQTPKHLITATGQRVTLRCSPRSGDLSVYWYQQSLDQGLQFLIQYYNGEERAKGNILERFSAQQFPDLHSELNLSSLELGDSALYFCASSATSGRAYNEQFFGPGTRLTVL.